This entry concerns a single T cell receptor (beta chain). What it recognizes is unknown. The sample belongs to a study of T-cell memory formation after mild COVID-19. Study-wide context: The TCR clusters were mostly specific to one donor. Study-wide results and caveats: The study found balanced CD4/CD8 in clones contracting day 15 to 85 and a CD4+ lean in later expanders.

The V end lost 5 bases, the J end lost 7 bases, and 14 bases lay between the germline ends. The CDR3 has 13 residues. Germline V gene lookup returns CDR1 SGHTA and CDR2 FQGNSA. TCR alpha and TCR beta cDNA libraries carrying sample barcodes and UMIs were produced by 5'RACE using constant-segment primers. TCRdb reanalysed the 5' RACE reads using MiXCR and keeps one entry per CDR3 protein. This table holds a few hundred thousand distinct CDR3 sequences, under 8.5% found once. The sample taken for sequencing was PBMCs or a T cell subset sorted from them (not recorded which). The chain recombines TRBV7-2 with TRBJ2-5, with TRBD2 as a possible D gene (6 bases). The source is a man aged 18 to 29 who had mild COVID-19 (a few samples of this study predate the infection). Cell type and time point are not known. CDR3 sequence (DNA): TGTGCCAGCAGCCCCCGGACTACTGGGACCCAGTACTTC. Its translation is CASSPRTTGTQYF.